This T cell receptor beta chain emerged from a study of blood T cell repertoires in COVID-19. Turning to this clone: The junction and the germline gene differ at one end; a read error may be behind it.

Repertoires were generated with immunoSEQ multiplex PCR, while TCRdb's copy carries only in-frame clones and drops some. The table lists 300,000 to 350,000 clones, almost 90% of them singletons. This CDR3 region has 14 residues. The germline CDR1 and CDR2 sequences are SGHNT and YENEEA. The material sequenced was PBMCs or T cells enriched from blood (not recorded which). The sequence derives from a woman in her late teens or twenties with acute COVID-19. This sequence joins TRBV11-3 and TRBJ2-2; the match to TRBD2 covers 7 bases. In nucleotides, the CDR3 is TGTGCCAGCAGCCCCCGGGAGGACACCGGGGGGCTGTTTTTT. Its translation: CASSPREDTGGLFF.